The clone carrying this TCR beta chain was seen many times. The data belong to a study of T cells in Graves' hyperthyroidism and ophthalmopathy. Diagnosing involved the use of clinical symptoms, serum thyroxine and TRAb, thyroid ultrasound and orbital computed tomography. The CDR3 is 15 residues long. CDR1 DFQATT and CDR2 SNEGSKA come from the germline V gene (reference sequence). V lost 3 bases, J lost 4 bases, and 10 bases stayed unmatched. Template material for amplifying TCR beta CDR3 regions consisted of RNA transcripts. TCR CDR3 underwent first-round RT-PCR with the HTBI primer set. TCRdb analysed the multiplex PCR reads with MiXCR anew, one entry per CDR3 protein. The sample yields some 440,000 distinct CDR3 sequences, less than 20% seen once.

J is TRBJ2-5 and V is TRBV20-1; 8 bases line up with TRBD2. The TCR sequence derives from a woman in her late teens or twenties with Graves' hyperthyroidism. The sequenced material came from blood. Written as DNA, the CDR3 is TGCAGTGCTAGGCGGCTAGCGGGCTGGGGAGAGACCCAGTACTTC. This codes for CSARRLAGWGETQYF.